One sample yielded the 22 T cell receptor beta chains listed below, sequenced in a study of Graves' ophthalmopathy and Graves' hyperthyroidism. Beta-chain TCR CDR3 regions were amplified from RNA transcripts. The first round was an RT-PCR with HTBI primers, and the second round was a multiplex PCR. MiXCR, applied by TCRdb to the multiplex PCR reads, yields one record per CDR3 protein. The sample holds roughly 700,000 distinct CDR3 sequences, around 40% seen once. Sequencing input: peripheral blood. These receptor sequences come from an adult man with Graves' ophthalmopathy.

This sequence joins TRBV5-1 and TRBJ1-5; 7 bases are a match to TRBD1. The V gene end was trimmed by 4 bases and the J gene end by 3 bases; junction bases not matched to a gene: 4. The CDR3 runs 14 residues. Germline values: CDR1 SGHRS, CDR2 YFSETQ. In DNA, the CDR3 is TGCGCCAGCAGCCCACAGGGGACCAATCAGCCCCAGCATTTT. It specifies CASSPQGTNQPQHF.

This clonotype was seen only a few times. This rearrangement joins TRBV2 to TRBJ1-1; no firm D call. In germline, CDR1 is SNHLY, CDR2 FYNNEI. The CDR3 covers 17 residues. The V end was cut by 8 bases, the J end by 0 bases, with 22 bases between. The CDR3 sequence is CASSPRPPLGLNTEAFF. The CDR3 DNA is TGTGCCAGCTCACCACGTCCACCCTTGGGTCTGAACACTGAAGCTTTCTTT.

About this clonotype itself: This may arise from a read error, as a much more abundant clone is one base away. J is TRBJ2-7 and V is TRBV2; the D gene could be TRBD1 or TRBD2 (5 bases each). Germline CDR1 SNHLY, CDR2 FYNNEI. Trimming left V 6 bases short and J 0 bases short, with 9 bases between. There are 13 residues in the CDR3. In DNA form, the CDR3 reads TGTGCCAGCAGGGGACGGCCCTCCTACGAGCAGTACTTC. Protein sequence: CASRGRPSYEQYF.

This clonotype was observed a few times. One junction end disagrees with the germline gene, perhaps due to a read error. The V call is TRBV24-1, the J call TRBJ1-5; D remains unclear. Germline CDR1 and CDR2: KGHDR and SFDVKD. The CDR3 consists of 12 residues. The CDR3, as DNA: TGTGCCAGCAGTTTCTCTGCTCAGCCCCAGCATTTT. Protein sequence: CASSFSAQPQHF.

As concerns this clonotype: No conserved phenylalanine or tryptophan is present at the end of the CDR3, so a read error is the likely explanation. The DNA is left out, because the CDR3 cannot be placed on it with certainty; the CDR3 is given as TCRdb lists it. V is TRBV29-1 and J is TRBJ2-5; TRBD1, the table's D call, was not compared with the DNA. Per germline, CDR1 SQVTM and CDR2 ANQGSEA. The CDR3 comprises 10 residues, both ends counted. The CDR3 loop reads CSVERLTLSG.

The rearrangement joins TRBV30 to TRBJ1-6, with TRBD1 matching 10 bases. This CDR3 comprises 13 residues. J was trimmed by 12 bases and V by 4 bases; bases with no gene match: 6. CDR1 is GTSNPN, CDR2 SVGIG, per germline (reference sequence). The CDR3 loop reads CAWTPDRGGPLHF. The CDR3 region has the DNA TGTGCCTGGACTCCGGACAGGGGGGGACCCCTCCACTTT.

This clonotype was recorded once. This rearrangement joins TRBV7-6 to TRBJ2-7, with TRBD2 as a possible D gene (6 bases). The length of the CDR3 is 15 residues. Germline CDR1 SGHVS, CDR2 FNYEAQ. The V end was cut by 0 bases, the J end by 5 bases, with 14 bases between. CDR3 residues: CASSLAGGVAHEQYF. CDR3 DNA sequence: TGTGCCAGCAGCTTAGCGGGGGGAGTTGCCCACGAGCAGTACTTC.

The rearrangement joins TRBV2 to TRBJ1-3; the D is unclear. The CDR3 is 16 residues long. Germline loops: CDR1 SNHLY, CDR2 FYNNEI. V lost 6 bases, J lost 0 bases, and 15 bases lay in between. Here the CDR3 DNA reads TGTGCCAGCAGCTTAGGCCTCGCAGCCTCTGGAAACACCATATATTTT. Translating it yields CASSLGLAASGNTIYF. Together with reference TRBV2 and TRBJ1-3, the CDR3 gives the full variable domain: EPEVTQTPSHQVTQMGQEVILRCVPISNHLYFYWYRQILGQKVEFLVSFYNNEISEKSEIFDDQFSVERPDGSNFTLKIRSTKLEDSAMYFCASSLGLAASGNTIYFGEGSWLTVV.

This clonotype showed up just a few times. The V call is TRBV7-8, the J call TRBJ1-2; 7 bases map to TRBD1. The ends lost 6 bases at V and 6 bases at J; junction bases unmatched: 10. This CDR3 is built from 14 residues. Germline loops: CDR1 SGHVS, CDR2 FQNEAQ. The CDR3 sequence: CASRRQGGSNGYTF. The CDR3 coding sequence is TGTGCCAGCAGGCGACAGGGTGGGAGTAATGGCTACACCTTC.

This clonotype was detected ten times or more. The CDR3 DNA reads TGTGCCATCAGTGTTAATGCGGGATCACCCCTCCACTTT. It encodes CAISVNAGSPLHF. The V call is TRBV10-3, the J call TRBJ1-6; D is ambiguous. The ends were cut back, 4 bases at V and 10 bases at J, with 11 bases in the middle. Germline loops: CDR1 ENHRY, CDR2 SYGVKD. The CDR3 sequence is 13 residues long.

The table lists this clonotype with many counts. The chain carries TRBV7-2 and TRBJ2-5; 8 positions match TRBD2. V was clipped by 1 base and J by 0 bases; unmatched bases: 7. This CDR3 contains 17 residues. Germline V gene lookup returns CDR1 SGHTA and CDR2 FQGNSA. CDR3 DNA: TGTGCCAGCAGCTTAGGAGGGGCGGGAGGTAACCAAGAGACCCAGTACTTC. This sequence encodes CASSLGGAGGNQETQYF.

This chain connects TRBV20-1 to TRBJ1-4; 7 positions match TRBD1. Germline V lookup: CDR1 DFQATT, CDR2 SNEGSKA (reference sequence). V shed 0 bases and J 6 bases; nucleotides not matched to a gene: 7. The CDR3 loop spans 15 amino acids. CDR3 sequence (DNA): TGCAGTGCTAGAGATCGAGGGCAGGGGGATGAAAAACTGTTTTTT. It specifies CSARDRGQGDEKLFF.

The chain recombines TRBV25-1 with TRBJ2-6; D not certain. The germline V gene encodes CDR1 MGHDK and CDR2 SYGVNS. There are 17 residues in the CDR3. With 5 bases removed from V and 4 bases from J, the gap between germline ends came to 18 bases. The CDR3 nucleotides are TGTGCCAGCAGTCCCTCCTTCAAGGGATCCGGGGCCAACGTCCTGACTTTC. Protein product: CASSPSFKGSGANVLTF.

The chain is built from TRBV9 and TRBJ1-6, with 8 nucleotides matching TRBD1. Per the germline V gene, CDR1 is SGDLS and CDR2 is YYNGEE. Unmatched junction bases numbered 9, after V lost 5 bases and J lost 5 bases. The CDR3 extends over 16 amino acids. Here the CDR3 DNA reads TGTGCCAGCAGAGAAAACACAGGGGGAAATAATTCACCCCTCCACTTT. It is translated as CASRENTGGNNSPLHF.

The gene calls are TRBV10-3 and TRBJ1-1; D ambiguous. Germline CDR1 and CDR2: ENHRY and SYGVKD. The ends were cut back, 0 bases at V and 1 base at J, with 6 bases in the middle. The CDR3 loop spans 14 amino acids. The CDR3 DNA sequence: TGTGCCATCAGTGAGTCCCGGGAGAACACTGAAGCTTTCTTT. Its translation is CAISESRENTEAFF.

V gene TRBV7-8 combines with J gene TRBJ2-5, with 8 bases that match TRBD2. V lost 5 bases, J lost 8 bases, and 10 bases stayed unmatched. The CDR3 runs 14 residues. Germline V lookup: CDR1 SGHVS, CDR2 FQNEAQ. CDR3 nucleotide sequence: TGTGCCAGCAGCCTGACAGGACTAGCCGGAACCCAGTACTTC. Its translation: CASSLTGLAGTQYF.

Details on this clonotype: This may arise from a read error, as a much more abundant clone is one base away. This chain uses TRBV24-1 with TRBJ1-5, with a tentative D call TRBD1 (5 bases). V was cut by 6 bases and J by 0 bases, with 14 bases left in between. CDR1 and CDR2 from the germline V gene are KGHDR and SFDVKD. The length of the CDR3 is 16 residues. The DNA for the CDR3 is TGTGCCACCAGTTCCGGACGGACATATAGCAATCAGCCCCAGCATTTT. This sequence encodes CATSSGRTYSNQPQHF.

The chain is built from TRBV7-9 and TRBJ2-2; D might be TRBD1 or TRBD2, each matching 5 bases. The CDR3 is 15 amino acids. The V end was cut by 4 bases, the J end by 4 bases, with 13 bases between. CDR1 and CDR2 (germline): SEHNR, FQNEAQ (reference sequence). The CDR3 reads CASSSYWGSTGELFF. CDR3 in DNA: TGTGCCAGCAGCTCATATTGGGGGAGCACCGGGGAGCTGTTTTTT. The full variable domain, with the rest looked up from reference TRBV7-9 and TRBJ2-2, is DTGVSQNPRHKITKRGQNVTFRCDPISEHNRLYWYRQTLGQGPEFLTYFQNEAQLEKSRLLSDRFSAERPKGSFSTLEIQRTEQGDSAMYLCASSSYWGSTGELFFGEGSRLTVL.

V is TRBV7-9 and J is TRBJ1-6; D remains unclear. This CDR3 contains 13 residues. Trimming cost V 7 bases and J 10 bases, with 14 bases left between them. The V gene's germline CDR1 is SEHNR and CDR2 FQNEAQ (reference sequence). The CDR3 region has the DNA TGTGCCAGCACTCGGGGTTCTCGGTCACCCCTCCACTTT. Encoded protein: CASTRGSRSPLHF.

The chain couples TRBV4-1 to TRBJ1-5; no firm D call. Germline V gene data show CDR1 as MGHRA and CDR2 as YSYEKL. The CDR3 length is 13 residues. Trimming left V 0 bases short and J 11 bases short, with 11 bases between. The CDR3 coding sequence is TGCGCCAGCAGCCAAGATGAGGGTGGGGCCCAGCATTTT. Translated, it gives CASSQDEGGAQHF.

This clonotype showed up just a few times. The chain employs TRBV2 and TRBJ2-7; 9 bases match TRBD1. V lost 5 bases and J lost 6; bases outside the gene matches: 5. Per the germline V gene, CDR1 is SNHLY and CDR2 is FYNNEI. This CDR3 has 13 amino acids. Here the CDR3 reads CASSSDRGVEQYF. The CDR3 DNA follows: TGTGCCAGCAGTTCGGACAGGGGTGTCGAGCAGTACTTC.

The chain joins TRBV7-9 to TRBJ1-2, with 7 bases identical to TRBD1. CDR1 and CDR2 from the germline V gene are SEHNR and FQNEAQ (reference sequence). The junction had 8 bases not matched to a gene; V was cut back by 5 bases and J by 8 bases. The CDR3 contains 13 residues. CDR3 in DNA: TGTGCCAGCAGCCGGGACAGCCTGTTGGGCTACACCTTC. It specifies CASSRDSLLGYTF.